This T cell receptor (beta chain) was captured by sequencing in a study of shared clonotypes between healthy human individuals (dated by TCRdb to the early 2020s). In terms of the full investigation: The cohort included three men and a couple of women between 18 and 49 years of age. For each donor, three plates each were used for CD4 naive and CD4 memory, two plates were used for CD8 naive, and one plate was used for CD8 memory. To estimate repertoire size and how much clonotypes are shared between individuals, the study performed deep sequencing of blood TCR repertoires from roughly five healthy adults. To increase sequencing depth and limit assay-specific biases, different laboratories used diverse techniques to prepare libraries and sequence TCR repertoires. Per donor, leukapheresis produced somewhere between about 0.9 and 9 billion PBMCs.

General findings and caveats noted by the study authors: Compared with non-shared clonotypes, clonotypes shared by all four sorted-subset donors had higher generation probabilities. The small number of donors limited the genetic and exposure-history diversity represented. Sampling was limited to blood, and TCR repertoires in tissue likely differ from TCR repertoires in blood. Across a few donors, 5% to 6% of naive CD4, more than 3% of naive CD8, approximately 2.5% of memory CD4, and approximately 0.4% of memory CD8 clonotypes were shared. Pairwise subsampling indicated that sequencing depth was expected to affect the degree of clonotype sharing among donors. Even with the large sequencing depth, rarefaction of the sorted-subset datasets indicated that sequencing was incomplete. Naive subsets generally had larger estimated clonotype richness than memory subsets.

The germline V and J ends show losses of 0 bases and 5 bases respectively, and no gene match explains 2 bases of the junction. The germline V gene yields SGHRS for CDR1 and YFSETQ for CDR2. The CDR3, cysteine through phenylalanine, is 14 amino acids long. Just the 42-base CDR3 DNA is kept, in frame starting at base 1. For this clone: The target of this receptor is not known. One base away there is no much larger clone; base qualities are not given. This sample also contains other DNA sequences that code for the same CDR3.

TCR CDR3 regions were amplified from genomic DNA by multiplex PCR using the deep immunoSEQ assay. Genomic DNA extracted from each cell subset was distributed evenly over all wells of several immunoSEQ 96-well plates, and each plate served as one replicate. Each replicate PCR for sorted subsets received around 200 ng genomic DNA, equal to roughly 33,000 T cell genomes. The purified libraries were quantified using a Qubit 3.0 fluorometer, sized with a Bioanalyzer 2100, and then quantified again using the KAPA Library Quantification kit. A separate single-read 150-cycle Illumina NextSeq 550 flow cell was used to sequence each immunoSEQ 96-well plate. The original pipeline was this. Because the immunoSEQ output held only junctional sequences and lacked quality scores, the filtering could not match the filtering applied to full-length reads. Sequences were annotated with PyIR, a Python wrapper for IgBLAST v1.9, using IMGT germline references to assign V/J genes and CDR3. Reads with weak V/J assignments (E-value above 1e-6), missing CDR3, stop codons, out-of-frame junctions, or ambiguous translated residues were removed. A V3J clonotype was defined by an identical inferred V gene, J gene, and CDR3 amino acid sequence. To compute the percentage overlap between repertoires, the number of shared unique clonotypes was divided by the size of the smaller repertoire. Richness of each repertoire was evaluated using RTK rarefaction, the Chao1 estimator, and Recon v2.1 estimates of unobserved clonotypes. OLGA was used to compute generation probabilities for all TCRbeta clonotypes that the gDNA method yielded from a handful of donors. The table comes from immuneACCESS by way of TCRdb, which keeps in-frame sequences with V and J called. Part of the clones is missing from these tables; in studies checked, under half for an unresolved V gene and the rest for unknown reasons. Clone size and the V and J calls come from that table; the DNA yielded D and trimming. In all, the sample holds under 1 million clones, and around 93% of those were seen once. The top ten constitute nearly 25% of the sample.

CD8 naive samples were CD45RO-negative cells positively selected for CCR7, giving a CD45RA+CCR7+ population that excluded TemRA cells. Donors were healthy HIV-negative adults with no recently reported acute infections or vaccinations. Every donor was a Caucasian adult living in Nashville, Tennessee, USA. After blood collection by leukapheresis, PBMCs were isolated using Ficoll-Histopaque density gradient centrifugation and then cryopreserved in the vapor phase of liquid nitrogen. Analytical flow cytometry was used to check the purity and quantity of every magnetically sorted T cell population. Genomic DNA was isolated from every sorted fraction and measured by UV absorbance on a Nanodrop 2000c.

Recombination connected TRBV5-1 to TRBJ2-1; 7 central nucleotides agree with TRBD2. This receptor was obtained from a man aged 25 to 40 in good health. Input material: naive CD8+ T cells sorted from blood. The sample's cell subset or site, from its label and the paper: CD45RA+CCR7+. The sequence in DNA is TGCGCCAGCAGCTTGGCTGGGACTAACAATGAGCAGTTCTTC. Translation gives CASSLAGTNNEQFF.